This TCR beta chain was recovered during a study of blood T cell repertoires in COVID-19. Looking at the study overall: Italy, Spain and the United States were the sources of the convalescent and acute COVID-19 samples.

As originally analysed: Scientists estimated how many nucleated cells there were by amplifying reference gene primers. Sequencing was performed with immunoSEQ multiplex PCR; in TCRdb, only in-frame clones are kept and a portion is missing. The V and J calls and clone size come from that table; D and trimming were worked out from the DNA. The sample contains nearly 45,000 clones, more than 65% of which appear only once. The CDR3 runs 14 residues. From germline, CDR1 is MGHRA and CDR2 YSYEKL. Between the trimmed V and J ends, which lost 3 bases and 0 bases, there was a span of 9 bases. V and J are TRBV4-1 and TRBJ2-7; D unresolved. This receptor was identified in a human donor in a cohort sampled during active COVID-19. Material for sequencing was peripheral blood. The CDR3 protein is CASSHPLSSYEQYF. In DNA form, the CDR3 reads TGCGCCAGCAGCCACCCTCTCAGCTCCTACGAGCAGTACTTC.